The 21 T cell receptor beta chains presented below share a single source sample, sequenced in a study of T cell changes during pregnancy in multiple sclerosis. Only in-frame clones appear in the TCRdb table, and some are missing; sequencing was by immunoSEQ multiplex PCR. The sample contains 40,000 to 55,000 clones, 90% of which appear only once. The material sequenced was peripheral blood, taken in the second trimester of pregnancy. These TCRs come from a female donor in good health, enrolled as a control in a pregnancy study.

CDR3 DNA sequence: TGTGCCAGCAGCCCCGGGCAGGGCCCCTACGAGCAGTACTTC. Translation: CASSPGQGPYEQYF. V gene TRBV7-9 combines with J gene TRBJ2-7, with D possibly matching TRBD1 (5 bases). Germline CDR1 SEHNR, CDR2 FQNEAQ (reference sequence). Deletions cut 5 bases from V and 2 bases from J, with 13 bases between. This CDR3 has 14 amino acids.

This chain connects TRBV29-1 to TRBJ1-1; 7 positions match TRBD1. Looked up from germline, CDR1 is SQVTM and CDR2 is ANQGSEA. Germline trimming cut 5 bases from V and 4 bases from J; bases unmatched to any gene: 4. CDR3 length equals 12 residues. The CDR3 loop reads CSVSDRLTEAFF. CDR3 nucleotides: TGCAGCGTTTCGGACAGGCTCACTGAAGCTTTCTTT.

The rearrangement joins TRBV2 to TRBJ1-5, with TRBD1 as a possible D gene (6 bases). The CDR3 consists of 19 residues. Trimming took off 3 bases at V and 2 bases at J, with 23 bases between the two ends. From germline, CDR1 is SNHLY and CDR2 FYNNEI. This chain's CDR3 is CASSDPGGQSEFGNQPQHF. In DNA form, the CDR3 reads TGTGCCAGCAGTGACCCCGGGGGGCAGTCGGAATTCGGCAATCAGCCCCAGCATTTT.

CDR3: CASSSVSGNLYEQYF. CDR3 bases: TGTGCCAGCAGCTCCGTTTCAGGGAACCTCTACGAGCAGTACTTC. The chain is built from TRBV7-9 and TRBJ2-7, with a tentative D call TRBD1 (5 bases). V lost 4 bases, J lost 3 bases, and 16 bases lay in between. CDR1 and CDR2 from the germline V gene are SEHNR and FQNEAQ (reference sequence). The length of the CDR3 is 15 residues.

The chain couples TRBV6-5 to TRBJ1-5, with unresolved D. This CDR3 has 12 residues. Germline CDR1 reads MNHEY; CDR2 reads SVGAGI. V gave up 5 bases and J gave up 6 bases, with 8 bases separating them. In DNA form, the CDR3 reads TGTGCCAGCAGTCCCGGAGGTCAGCCCCAGCATTTT. This encodes CASSPGGQPQHF.

This clone turned up a few times. The chain has TRBV10-1 and TRBJ1-1; the match to TRBD1 covers 7 bases. This CDR3 has 13 residues. V dropped 2 bases and J dropped 5; count of bases not matched to a gene: 2. Germline V gives CDR1 WNHNN, CDR2 SYGVQD (reference sequence). The CDR3 here is CASSEIRGTEAFF. The CDR3 nucleotides are TGCGCCAGCAGTGAGATCAGGGGGACTGAAGCTTTCTTT.

The V and J genes are TRBV15 and TRBJ1-1; D not resolved. CDR3 length: 13 amino acids. Trimming removed 5 bases at V and 1 base at J, with 8 bases between. Per the germline V gene, CDR1 is LNHNV and CDR2 is YYDKDF (reference sequence). CDR3 sequence: CATSVRENTEAFF. CDR3 in DNA: TGTGCCACCAGCGTGCGGGAGAACACTGAAGCTTTCTTT.

The chain combines TRBV6-5 with TRBJ1-1, with 9 bases identical to TRBD1. The CDR3 loop spans 15 amino acids. The V segment lost 7 bases and the J segment 1 base; nucleotides outside the gene matches: 7. CDR1 is MNHEY, CDR2 SVGAGI, per germline. The CDR3 loop reads CASTKDRGGNTEAFF. The CDR3 coding sequence is TGTGCCAGCACCAAGGACAGGGGTGGGAACACTGAAGCTTTCTTT.

The chain is built from TRBV2 and TRBJ2-2; 7 positions match TRBD2. Trimming took 5 bases from V and 6 from J; bases not matched to a gene: 6. Germline V lookup: CDR1 SNHLY, CDR2 FYNNEI. This CDR3 has 14 residues. CDR3 nucleotide sequence: TGTGCCAGCAGTAGGGAGGGTCCAGCCGGGGAGCTGTTTTTT. Translated: CASSREGPAGELFF.

The V call is TRBV9, the J call TRBJ1-2, with a weak D call TRBD1 (5 bases). Trimming pared 6 bases from V and 2 bases from J, leaving 8 bases between. CDR1 is SGDLS and CDR2 is YYNGEE in the germline V gene. The CDR3 contains 12 residues. The CDR3 region is CASNQGNYGYTF. CDR3 DNA: TGTGCCAGCAACCAGGGAAACTATGGCTACACCTTC.

V is TRBV9 and J is TRBJ2-1, with D maybe TRBD2 (6 bases). This CDR3 has 18 amino acids. Deletions cut 3 bases from V and 0 bases from J, with 19 bases between. The V gene's germline CDR1 is SGDLS and CDR2 YYNGEE. The DNA for the CDR3 is TGTGCCAGCAGCGACCCCCTCGGACTATCCGACTCCTACAATGAGCAGTTCTTC. Translated: CASSDPLGLSDSYNEQFF.

The chain links TRBV30 to TRBJ1-1, with 11 bases fitting TRBD1. The CDR3 consists of 13 residues. CDR1 is GTSNPN, CDR2 SVGIG, per germline (reference sequence). V gave up 5 bases and J gave up 1 base; unmatched junction bases: 0. The CDR3 protein is CAWGTGGNTEAFF. The CDR3 DNA follows: TGTGCCTGGGGGACAGGGGGGAACACTGAAGCTTTCTTT.

The chain couples TRBV6-6 to TRBJ2-1; D is unclear. V lost 2 bases and J lost 2, with 4 bases in between. Germline CDR1 reads MNHNY; CDR2 reads SVGAGI (reference sequence). The length of the CDR3 is 13 residues. CDR3 in amino acids: CASSYLTYNEQFF. The CDR3 DNA sequence: TGTGCCAGCAGTTACCTAACCTACAATGAGCAGTTCTTC.

The chain combines TRBV6-5 with TRBJ1-2; TRBD1 might be the D (6 bases). Trimming left V 2 bases short and J 6 bases short, with 13 bases between. Germline loops: CDR1 MNHEY, CDR2 SVGAGI. The CDR3 totals 14 residues. The CDR3 bases are TGTGCCAGCAGTTACGGGGGGGGCCGCGATGGCTACACCTTC. As protein: CASSYGGGRDGYTF.

Written as DNA, the CDR3 is TGTGCCAGTAGTTCAACAGGGATGACGACTAATGAAAAACTGTTTTTT. Residues: CASSSTGMTTNEKLFF. This chain joins TRBV19 and TRBJ1-4; D might be TRBD1 (6 bases). Germline assignment: CDR1 LNHDA and CDR2 SQIVND (reference sequence). V lost 5 bases and J lost 2, with 15 bases in between. The CDR3 runs 16 residues.

V gene TRBV4-2 combines with J gene TRBJ2-1, with a possible D match to TRBD2 (6 bases). Germline V gene data show CDR1 as LGHNA and CDR2 as YNFKEQ. V dropped 4 bases and J dropped 6 bases, with 10 bases sitting between them. This CDR3 is built from 13 residues. The CDR3 here is CASSLRGGNEQFF. CDR3 sequence (DNA): TGTGCCAGCAGCCTACGGGGAGGCAATGAGCAGTTCTTC.

CDR3 region: CATRWEASSYNEQFF. The CDR3 DNA follows: TGTGCCACCCGTTGGGAGGCTAGCTCCTACAATGAGCAGTTCTTC. This sequence joins TRBV7-8 and TRBJ2-1; D may be TRBD2 (6 bases). The CDR3 has 15 amino acids. The germline V gene encodes CDR1 SGHVS and CDR2 FQNEAQ. The V end was cut by 10 bases, the J end by 0 bases, with 16 bases between. The whole variable domain, filled in from reference TRBV7-8 and TRBJ2-1, reads GAGVSQSPRYKVAKRGQDVALRCDPISGHVSLFWYQQALGQGPEFLTYFQNEAQLDKSGLPSDRFFAERPEGSVSTLKIQRTQQEDSAVYLCATRWEASSYNEQFFGPGTRLTVL.

The chain uses TRBV2 and TRBJ1-2, with D perhaps TRBD1 (6 bases). V gave up 9 bases and J gave up 2 bases, with 7 bases separating them. CDR3 length equals 11 residues. Germline V CDR1 and CDR2: SNHLY, FYNNEI. The CDR3 here is CASTGNYGYTF. The CDR3 nucleotides read TGTGCCAGTACAGGGAACTATGGCTACACCTTC.

The V and J genes are TRBV11-3 and TRBJ2-3; possibly TRBD2 for D (5 bases). Trimming took 7 bases from V and 2 from J, leaving 7 bases between them. The CDR3 covers 12 residues. CDR1 is SGHNT, CDR2 YENEEA, per germline. The CDR3 region has the DNA TGTGCCAGCAAGGGAGCCACAGATACGCAGTATTTT. Its protein is CASKGATDTQYF.

This sequence joins TRBV2 and TRBJ2-2, with D possibly TRBD2 on 6 matching bases. The CDR3 sequence is 14 residues long. The V end lost 5 bases, the J end lost 6 bases, and 13 bases lay between the germline ends. Germline values: CDR1 SNHLY, CDR2 FYNNEI. The CDR3 sequence: CASSSPREAGELFF. In DNA, the CDR3 is TGTGCCAGCAGTTCCCCCAGGGAGGCCGGGGAGCTGTTTTTT.

This chain joins TRBV19 and TRBJ2-3; 8 bases fit TRBD2. The CDR3 is 15 amino acids. V lost 5 bases and J lost 5; bases outside the gene matches: 9. Per germline, CDR1 LNHDA and CDR2 SQIVND (reference sequence). The CDR3, as DNA: TGTGCCAGTAGTCCGGAAGCGGGAGAAAGAGATACGCAGTATTTT. Its protein product is CASSPEAGERDTQYF.